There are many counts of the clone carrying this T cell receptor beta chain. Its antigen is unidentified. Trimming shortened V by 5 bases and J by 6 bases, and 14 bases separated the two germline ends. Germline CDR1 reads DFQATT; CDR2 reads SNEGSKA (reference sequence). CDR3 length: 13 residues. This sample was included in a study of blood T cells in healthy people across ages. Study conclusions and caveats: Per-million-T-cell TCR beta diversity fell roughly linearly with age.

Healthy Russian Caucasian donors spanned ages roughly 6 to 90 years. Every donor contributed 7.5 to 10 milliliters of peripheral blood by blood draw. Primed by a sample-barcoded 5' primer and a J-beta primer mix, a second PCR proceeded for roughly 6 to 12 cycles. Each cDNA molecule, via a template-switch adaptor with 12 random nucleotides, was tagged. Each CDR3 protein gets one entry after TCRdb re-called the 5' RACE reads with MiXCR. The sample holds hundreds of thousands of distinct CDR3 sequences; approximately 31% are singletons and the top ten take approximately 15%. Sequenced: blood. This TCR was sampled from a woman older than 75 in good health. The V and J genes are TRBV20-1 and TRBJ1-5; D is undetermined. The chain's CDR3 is CSAPSGVSQPQHF. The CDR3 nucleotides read TGCAGTGCTCCCTCCGGGGTCTCTCAGCCCCAGCATTTT.